This record covers a single T cell receptor beta chain. Antigen specificity is unknown. Combining a sample-barcoded 5' primer with a J-beta primer mix, a second PCR ran for about 7 to 12 cycles. A template-switch adaptor containing 12 random nucleotides labeled each cDNA molecule. TCRdb ran MiXCR on the 5' RACE reads and lists one entry per CDR3 protein. The data show 450,000 to 700,000 distinct CDR3 sequences, 25% to 30% seen once. At least 7 million PBMCs were isolated per sample. This sample stems from a study of blood T cells in healthy people across ages. Study conclusions and caveats: Relative to aged donors, long-lived donors carried more naive CD4+ cells and displayed higher diversity. Expanded clonotype changes were possibly confounded by unknown donor CMV status.

The CDR3 consists of 14 residues. Looked up from germline, CDR1 is LNHNV and CDR2 is YYDKDF (reference sequence). V shed 6 bases and J shed 0 bases, with 9 bases lying between them. This sequence was found in a woman aged 70-85 years in good health. V is TRBV15 and J is TRBJ2-1; D possibly matches TRBD1 or TRBD2 (6 bases each). Sequenced sample: blood. CDR3 in DNA: TGTGCCACCAGAAAGGGGGGCTCCTACAATGAGCAGTTCTTC. This encodes CATRKGGSYNEQFF.